The clone carrying this T cell receptor beta chain was detected ten times or more. Its antigen is not identified. TCRdb passed the RT-PCR reads through MiXCR, listing each CDR3 protein once. The data contain hundreds of thousands of distinct CDR3 sequences, 12% of them singletons. The data belong to a study of response to subunit inactivated influenza vaccine. Whole-study results and caveats: The authors suggested that few new T cells are recruited per seasonal influenza vaccination.

This CDR3 has 12 residues. The germline CDR1 and CDR2 sequences are SGDLS and YYNGEE. V dropped 3 bases and J dropped 8 bases, with 9 bases sitting between them. The chain links TRBV9 to TRBJ2-1; D gene ambiguous. The specimen was PBMCs from blood, collected on the day of vaccination. The TCR was taken from a middle-aged man who received an inactivated influenza vaccine. In DNA, the CDR3 is TGTGCCAGCAGCGGTCTTGGGGATGAGCAGTTCTTC. It yields the protein CASSGLGDEQFF.